This TCR beta chain was observed in a study of radiation and T cells in renal cell carcinoma. Study-wide background: Nephrectomy followed 15 Gy stereotactic body radiation by 4 weeks.

Some clones are missing from TCRdb's copy, which holds only in-frame ones; the method was immunoSEQ multiplex PCR. The sample holds approximately 140,000 clones, about 87% seen once. As concerns this clone: Its antigen is unknown.

Time point here: baseline pretreatment blood. This sample's treatment: 15 Gy SBRT to primary tumor, nephrectomy 4 weeks later. This renal cell carcinoma was of the clear cell type. Notes on the study in general: In blood, top tumor clones expanded by 2 weeks, shrinking by 4.

Trimming left V 6 bases short and J 2 bases short, with 9 bases between. From germline, CDR1 is SGHAT and CDR2 FQDESV (reference sequence). This CDR3 has 13 residues. The source is a woman aged 70 to 79 with renal cell carcinoma. The sequenced sample was blood, obtained from a patient whose treatment included radiotherapy and nephrectomy. V is TRBV11-1 and J is TRBJ2-3; D may be TRBD2 (5 bases). CDR3 nucleotides: TGTGCCAGCAGGAGGGATTACACAGATACGCAGTATTTT. The encoded protein is CASRRDYTDTQYF.